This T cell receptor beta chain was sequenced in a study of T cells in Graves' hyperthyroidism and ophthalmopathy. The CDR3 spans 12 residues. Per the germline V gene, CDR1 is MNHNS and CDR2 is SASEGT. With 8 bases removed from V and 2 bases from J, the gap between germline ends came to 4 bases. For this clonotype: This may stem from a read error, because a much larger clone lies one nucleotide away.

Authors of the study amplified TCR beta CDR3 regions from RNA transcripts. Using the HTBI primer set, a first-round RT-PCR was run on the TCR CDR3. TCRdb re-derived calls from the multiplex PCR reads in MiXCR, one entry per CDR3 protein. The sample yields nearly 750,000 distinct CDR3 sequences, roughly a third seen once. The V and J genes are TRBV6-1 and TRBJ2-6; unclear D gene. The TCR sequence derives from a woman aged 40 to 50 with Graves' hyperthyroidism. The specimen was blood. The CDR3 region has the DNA TGTGCCAGCGCCGCTGGGGCCAACGTCCTGACTTTC. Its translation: CASAAGANVLTF.